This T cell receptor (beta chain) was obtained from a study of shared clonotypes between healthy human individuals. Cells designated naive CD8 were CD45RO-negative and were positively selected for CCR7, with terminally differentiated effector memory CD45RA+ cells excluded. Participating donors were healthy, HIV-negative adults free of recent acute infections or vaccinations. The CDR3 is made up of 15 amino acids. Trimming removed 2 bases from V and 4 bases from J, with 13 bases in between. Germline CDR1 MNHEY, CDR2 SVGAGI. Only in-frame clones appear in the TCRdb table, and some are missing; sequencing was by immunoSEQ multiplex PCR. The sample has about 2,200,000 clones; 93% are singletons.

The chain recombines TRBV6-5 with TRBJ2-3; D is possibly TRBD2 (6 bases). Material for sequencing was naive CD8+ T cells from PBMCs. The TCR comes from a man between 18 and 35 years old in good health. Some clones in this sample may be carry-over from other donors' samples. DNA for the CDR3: TGTGCCAGCAGTTACGTAACGGGAGCTCCAGATACGCAGTATTTT. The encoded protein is CASSYVTGAPDTQYF.